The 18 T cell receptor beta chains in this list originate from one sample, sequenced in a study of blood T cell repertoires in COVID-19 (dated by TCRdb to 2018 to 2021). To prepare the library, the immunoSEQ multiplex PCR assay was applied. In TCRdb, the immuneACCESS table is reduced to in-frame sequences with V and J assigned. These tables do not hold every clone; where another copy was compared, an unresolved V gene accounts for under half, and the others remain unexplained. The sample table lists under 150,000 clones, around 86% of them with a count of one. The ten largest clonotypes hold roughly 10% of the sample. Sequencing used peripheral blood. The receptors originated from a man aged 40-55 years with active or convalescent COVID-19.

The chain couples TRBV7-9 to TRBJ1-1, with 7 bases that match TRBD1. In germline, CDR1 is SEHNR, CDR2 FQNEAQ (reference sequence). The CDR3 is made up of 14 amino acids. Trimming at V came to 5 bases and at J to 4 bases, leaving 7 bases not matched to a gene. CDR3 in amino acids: CASSVAGGSTEAFF. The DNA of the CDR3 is TGTGCCAGCAGCGTCGCAGGGGGAAGCACTGAAGCTTTCTTT. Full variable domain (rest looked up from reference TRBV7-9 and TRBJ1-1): DTGVSQNPRHKITKRGQNVTFRCDPISEHNRLYWYRQTLGQGPEFLTYFQNEAQLEKSRLLSDRFSAERPKGSFSTLEIQRTEQGDSAMYLCASSVAGGSTEAFFGQGTRLTVV.

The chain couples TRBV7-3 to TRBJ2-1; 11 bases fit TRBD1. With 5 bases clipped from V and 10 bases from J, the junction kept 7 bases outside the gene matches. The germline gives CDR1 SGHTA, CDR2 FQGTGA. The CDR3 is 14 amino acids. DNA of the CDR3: TGTGCCAGCAGCCCCGGACAGGGGGCCTGGGAGCAGTTCTTC. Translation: CASSPGQGAWEQFF.

DNA of the CDR3: TGTGCCAGCAGTTACTCCATTGCCTACGAGCAGTACTTC. Encoded protein: CASSYSIAYEQYF. The chain has TRBV6-5 and TRBJ2-7; D remains ambiguous. V dropped 0 bases and J dropped 2 bases, with 5 bases sitting between them. Germline V lookup: CDR1 MNHEY, CDR2 SVGAGI. The CDR3 contains 13 residues.

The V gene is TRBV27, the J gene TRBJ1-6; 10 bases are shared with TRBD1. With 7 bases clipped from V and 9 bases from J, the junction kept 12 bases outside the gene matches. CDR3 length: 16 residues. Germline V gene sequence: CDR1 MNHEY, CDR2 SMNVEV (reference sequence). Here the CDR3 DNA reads TGTGCCAGCATACGCGACCGGGACAGGGGAGTTTCACCCCTCCACTTT. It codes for CASIRDRDRGVSPLHF.

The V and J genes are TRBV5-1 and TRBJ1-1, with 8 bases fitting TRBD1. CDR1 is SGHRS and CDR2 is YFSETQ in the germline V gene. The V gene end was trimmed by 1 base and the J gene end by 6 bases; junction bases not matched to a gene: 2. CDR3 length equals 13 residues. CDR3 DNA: TGCGCCAGCAGCTTGCAGGGGGCGGCTGAAGCTTTCTTT. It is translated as CASSLQGAAEAFF.

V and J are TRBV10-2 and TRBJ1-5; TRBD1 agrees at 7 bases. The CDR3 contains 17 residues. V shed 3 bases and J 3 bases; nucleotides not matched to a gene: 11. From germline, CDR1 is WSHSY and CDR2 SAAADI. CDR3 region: CASSDPKGAGVNQPQHF. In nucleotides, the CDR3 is TGCGCCAGCAGTGATCCGAAGGGGGCAGGAGTCAATCAGCCCCAGCATTTT.

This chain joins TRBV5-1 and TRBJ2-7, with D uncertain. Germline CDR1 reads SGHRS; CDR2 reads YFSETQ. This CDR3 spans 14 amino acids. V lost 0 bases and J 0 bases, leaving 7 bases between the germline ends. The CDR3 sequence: CASSLGATSYEQYF. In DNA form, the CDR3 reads TGCGCCAGCAGCTTGGGAGCGACCTCCTACGAGCAGTACTTC.

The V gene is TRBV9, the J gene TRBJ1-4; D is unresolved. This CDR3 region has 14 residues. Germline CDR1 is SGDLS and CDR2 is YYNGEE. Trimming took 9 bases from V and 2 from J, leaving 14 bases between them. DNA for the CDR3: TGTGCCATTCCGGCCGGGAGGACTAATGAAAAACTGTTTTTT. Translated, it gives CAIPAGRTNEKLFF. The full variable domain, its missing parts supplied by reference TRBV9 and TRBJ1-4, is DSGVTQTPKHLITATGQRVTLRCSPRSGDLSVYWYQQSLDQGLQFLIQYYNGEERAKGNILERFSAQQFPDLHSELNLSSLELGDSALYFCAIPAGRTNEKLFFGSGTQLSVL.

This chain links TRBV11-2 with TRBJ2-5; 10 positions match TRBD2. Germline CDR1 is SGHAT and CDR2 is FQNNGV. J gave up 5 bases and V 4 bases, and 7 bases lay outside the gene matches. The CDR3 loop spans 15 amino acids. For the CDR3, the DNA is TGTGCCAGCAGCTACCAGCGGGGGGGCAGCGAGACCCAGTACTTC. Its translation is CASSYQRGGSETQYF.

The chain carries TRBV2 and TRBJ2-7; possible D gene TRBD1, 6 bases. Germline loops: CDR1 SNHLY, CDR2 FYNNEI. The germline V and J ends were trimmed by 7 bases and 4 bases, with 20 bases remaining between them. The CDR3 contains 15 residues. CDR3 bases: TGTGCCAGCACCACCCCCGTTGGGACATCATACGAGCAGTACTTC. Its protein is CASTTPVGTSYEQYF. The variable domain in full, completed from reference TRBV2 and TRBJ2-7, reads EPEVTQTPSHQVTQMGQEVILRCVPISNHLYFYWYRQILGQKVEFLVSFYNNEISEKSEIFDDQFSVERPDGSNFTLKIRSTKLEDSAMYFCASTTPVGTSYEQYFGPGTRLTVT.

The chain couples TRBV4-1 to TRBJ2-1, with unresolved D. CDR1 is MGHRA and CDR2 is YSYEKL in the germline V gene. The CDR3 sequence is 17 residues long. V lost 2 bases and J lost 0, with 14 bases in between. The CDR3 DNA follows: TGCGCCAGCAGCCAACCCCCCTCTACGAGCTCCTACAATGAGCAGTTCTTC. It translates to CASSQPPSTSSYNEQFF.

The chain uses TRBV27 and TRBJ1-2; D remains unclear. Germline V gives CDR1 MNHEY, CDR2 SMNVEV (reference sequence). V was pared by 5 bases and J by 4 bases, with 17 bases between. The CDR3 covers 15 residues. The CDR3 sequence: CASSPDNYVPYGYTF. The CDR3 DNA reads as TGTGCCAGCAGTCCCGACAATTATGTACCCTATGGCTACACCTTC.

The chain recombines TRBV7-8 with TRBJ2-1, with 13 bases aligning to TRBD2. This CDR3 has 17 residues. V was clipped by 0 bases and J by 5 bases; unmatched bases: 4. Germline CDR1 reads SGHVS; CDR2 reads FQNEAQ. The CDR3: CASSLAETSGGHNEQFF. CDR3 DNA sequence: TGTGCCAGCAGCTTAGCGGAGACTAGCGGGGGGCACAATGAGCAGTTCTTC. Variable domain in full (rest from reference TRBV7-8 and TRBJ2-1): GAGVSQSPRYKVAKRGQDVALRCDPISGHVSLFWYQQALGQGPEFLTYFQNEAQLDKSGLPSDRFFAERPEGSVSTLKIQRTQQEDSAVYLCASSLAETSGGHNEQFFGPGTRLTVL.

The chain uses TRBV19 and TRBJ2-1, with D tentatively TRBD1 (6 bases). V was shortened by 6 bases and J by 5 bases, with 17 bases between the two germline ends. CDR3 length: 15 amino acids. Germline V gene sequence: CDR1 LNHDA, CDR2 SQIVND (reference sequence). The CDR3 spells CASRGHLLGDNEQFF. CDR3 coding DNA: TGTGCCAGTAGGGGACATCTTTTGGGGGACAATGAGCAGTTCTTC.

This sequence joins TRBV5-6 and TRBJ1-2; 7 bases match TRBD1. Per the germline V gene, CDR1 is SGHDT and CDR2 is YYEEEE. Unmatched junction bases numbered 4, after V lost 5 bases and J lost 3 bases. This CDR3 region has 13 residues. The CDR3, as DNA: TGTGCCAGCAGGGACAGGTCTTACTATGGCTACACCTTC. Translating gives CASRDRSYYGYTF.

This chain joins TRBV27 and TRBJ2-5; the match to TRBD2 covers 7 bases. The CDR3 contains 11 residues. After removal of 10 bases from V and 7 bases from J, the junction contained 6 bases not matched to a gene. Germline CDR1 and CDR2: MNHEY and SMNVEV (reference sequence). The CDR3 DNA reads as TGTGCCACCCATGAGCGGGGGACCCAGTACTTC. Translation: CATHERGTQYF.

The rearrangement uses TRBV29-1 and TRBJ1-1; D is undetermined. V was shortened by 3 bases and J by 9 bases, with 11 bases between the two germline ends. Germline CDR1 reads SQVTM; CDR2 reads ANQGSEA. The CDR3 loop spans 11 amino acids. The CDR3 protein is CSVEEALKAFF. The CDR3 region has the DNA TGCAGCGTTGAGGAGGCGTTGAAAGCTTTCTTT. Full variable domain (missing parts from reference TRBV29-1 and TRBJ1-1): SAVISQKPSRDICQRGTSLTIQCQVDSQVTMMFWYRQQPGQSLTLIATANQGSEATYESGFVIDKFPISRPNLTFSTLTVSNMSPEDSSIYLCSVEEALKAFFGQGTRLTVV.

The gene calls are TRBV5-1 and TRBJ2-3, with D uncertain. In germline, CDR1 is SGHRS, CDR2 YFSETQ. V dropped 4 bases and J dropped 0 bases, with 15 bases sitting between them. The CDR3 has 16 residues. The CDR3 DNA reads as TGCGCCAGCAGCACTGCCCCCAGCAGGAGCACAGATACGCAGTATTTT. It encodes CASSTAPSRSTDTQYF.